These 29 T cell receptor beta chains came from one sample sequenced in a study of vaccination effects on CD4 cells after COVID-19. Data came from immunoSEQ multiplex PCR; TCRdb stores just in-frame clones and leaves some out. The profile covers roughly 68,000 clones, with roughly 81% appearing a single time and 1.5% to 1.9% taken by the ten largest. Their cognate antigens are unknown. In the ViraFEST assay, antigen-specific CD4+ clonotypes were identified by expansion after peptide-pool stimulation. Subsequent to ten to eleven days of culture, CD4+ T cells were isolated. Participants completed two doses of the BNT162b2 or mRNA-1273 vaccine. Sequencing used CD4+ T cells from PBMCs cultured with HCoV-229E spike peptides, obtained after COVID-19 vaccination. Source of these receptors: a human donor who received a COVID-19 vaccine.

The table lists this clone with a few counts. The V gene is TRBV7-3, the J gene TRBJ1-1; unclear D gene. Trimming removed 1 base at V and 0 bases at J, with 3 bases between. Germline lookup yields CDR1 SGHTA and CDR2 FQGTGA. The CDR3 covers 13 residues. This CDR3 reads CASSLSMNTEAFF. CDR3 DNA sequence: TGTGCCAGCAGCTTAAGTATGAACACTGAAGCTTTCTTT. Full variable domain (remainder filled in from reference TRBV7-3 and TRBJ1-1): GAGVSQTPSNKVTEKGKYVELRCDPISGHTALYWYRQSLGQGPEFLIYFQGTGAADDSGLPNDRFFAVRPEGSVSTLKIQRTERGDSAVYLCASSLSMNTEAFFGQGTRLTVV.

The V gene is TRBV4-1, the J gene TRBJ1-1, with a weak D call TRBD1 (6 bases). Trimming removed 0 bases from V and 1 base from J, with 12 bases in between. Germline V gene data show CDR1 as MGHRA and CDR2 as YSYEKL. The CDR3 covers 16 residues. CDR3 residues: CASSQDNAGENTEAFF. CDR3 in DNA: TGCGCCAGCAGCCAAGATAATGCAGGGGAGAACACTGAAGCTTTCTTT.

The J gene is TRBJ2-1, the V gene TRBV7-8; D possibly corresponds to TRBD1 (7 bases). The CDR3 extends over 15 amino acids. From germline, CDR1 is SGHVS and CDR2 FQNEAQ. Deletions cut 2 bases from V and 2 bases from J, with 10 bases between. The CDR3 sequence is CASSLLRGAYNEQFF. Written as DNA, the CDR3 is TGTGCCAGCAGCTTACTCAGGGGGGCCTACAATGAGCAGTTCTTC.

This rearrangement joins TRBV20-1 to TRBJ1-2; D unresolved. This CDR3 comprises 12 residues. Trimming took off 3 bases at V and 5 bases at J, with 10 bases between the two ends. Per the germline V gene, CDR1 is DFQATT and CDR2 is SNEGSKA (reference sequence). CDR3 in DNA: TGCAGTGCTAGTAGGTCAGGATATGGCTACACCTTC. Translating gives CSASRSGYGYTF.

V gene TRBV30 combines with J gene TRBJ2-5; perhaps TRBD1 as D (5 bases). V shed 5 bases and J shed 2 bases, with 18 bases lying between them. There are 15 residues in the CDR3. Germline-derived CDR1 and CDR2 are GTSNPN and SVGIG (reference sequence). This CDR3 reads CAWSIQGLSQETQYF. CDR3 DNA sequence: TGTGCCTGGTCCATTCAGGGCCTTTCACAAGAGACCCAGTACTTC.

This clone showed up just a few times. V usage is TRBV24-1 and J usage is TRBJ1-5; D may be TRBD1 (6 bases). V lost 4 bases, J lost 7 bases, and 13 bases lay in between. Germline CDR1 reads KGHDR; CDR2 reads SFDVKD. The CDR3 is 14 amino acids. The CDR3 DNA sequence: TGTGCCACCAGTGAGGGTGGACAGTTCCAGCCCCAGCATTTT. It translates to CATSEGGQFQPQHF.

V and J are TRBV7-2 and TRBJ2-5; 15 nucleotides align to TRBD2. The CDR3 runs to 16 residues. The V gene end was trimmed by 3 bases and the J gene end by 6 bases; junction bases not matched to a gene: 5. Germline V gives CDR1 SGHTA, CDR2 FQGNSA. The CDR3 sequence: CASSFGLAGGRQTQYF. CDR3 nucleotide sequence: TGTGCCAGCAGCTTCGGACTAGCGGGGGGGCGGCAGACCCAGTACTTC.

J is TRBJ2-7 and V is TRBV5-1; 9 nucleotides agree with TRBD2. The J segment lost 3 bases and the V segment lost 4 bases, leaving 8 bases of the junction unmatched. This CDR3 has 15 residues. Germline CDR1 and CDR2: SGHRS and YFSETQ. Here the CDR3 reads CASSLGLAGNYEQYV. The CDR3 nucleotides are TGCGCCAGCAGCCTGGGGCTAGCGGGGAACTACGAGCAGTACGTC.

This chain's CDR3 is CASSQMKASTDTQYF. As DNA, the CDR3 is TGTGCCAGCAGCCAGATGAAGGCTAGCACAGATACGCAGTATTTT. This chain joins TRBV3-1 (or the pseudogene TRBV3-2) and TRBJ2-3; D gene unclear. Per germline, CDR1 LGHDT and CDR2 YNNKEL (reference sequence). CDR3 length: 15 residues. V lost 3 bases and J 0 bases, leaving 10 bases between the germline ends.

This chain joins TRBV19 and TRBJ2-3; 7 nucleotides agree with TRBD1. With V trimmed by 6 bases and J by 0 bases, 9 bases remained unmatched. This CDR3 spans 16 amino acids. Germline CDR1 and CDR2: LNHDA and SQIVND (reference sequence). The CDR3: CASREQGTTSTDTQYF. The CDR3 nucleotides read TGTGCCAGTAGGGAACAGGGGACGACTAGCACAGATACGCAGTATTTT.

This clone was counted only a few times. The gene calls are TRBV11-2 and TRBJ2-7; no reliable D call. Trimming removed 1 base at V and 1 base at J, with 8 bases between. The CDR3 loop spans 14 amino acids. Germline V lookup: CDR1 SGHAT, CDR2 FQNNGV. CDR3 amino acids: CASSLAGGSYEQYV. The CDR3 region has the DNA TGTGCCAGCAGCTTAGCGGGCGGATCCTACGAGCAGTACGTC.

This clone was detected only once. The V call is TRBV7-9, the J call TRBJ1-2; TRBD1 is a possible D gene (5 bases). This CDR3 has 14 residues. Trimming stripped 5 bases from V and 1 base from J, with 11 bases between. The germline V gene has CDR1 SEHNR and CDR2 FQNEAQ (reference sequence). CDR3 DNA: TGTGCCAGCAGCCCGGGACGGCTTAACTATGGCTACACCTTC. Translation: CASSPGRLNYGYTF.

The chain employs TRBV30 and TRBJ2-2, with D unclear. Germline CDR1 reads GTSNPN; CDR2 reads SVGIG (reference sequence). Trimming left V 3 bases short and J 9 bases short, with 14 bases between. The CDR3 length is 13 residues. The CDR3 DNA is TGTGCCTGGAGCCCTCCGAACTCAAGGGAGCTGTTTTTT. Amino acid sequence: CAWSPPNSRELFF. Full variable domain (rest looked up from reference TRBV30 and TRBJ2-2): SQTIHQWPATLVQPVGSPLSLECTVEGTSNPNLYWYRQAAGRGLQLLFYSVGIGQISSEVPQNLSASRPQDRQFILSSKKLLLSDSGFYLCAWSPPNSRELFFGEGSRLTVL.

The CDR3 is CASSLGRGLATSGELFF. The DNA of the CDR3 is TGTGCCAGCAGCTTAGGTAGGGGACTAGCGACGTCCGGGGAGCTGTTTTTT. J is TRBJ2-2 and V is TRBV7-9, with TRBD2 matching 10 bases. With V trimmed by 1 base and J by 6 bases, 8 bases remained unmatched. The CDR3 has 17 amino acids. In germline, CDR1 is SEHNR, CDR2 FQNEAQ (reference sequence).

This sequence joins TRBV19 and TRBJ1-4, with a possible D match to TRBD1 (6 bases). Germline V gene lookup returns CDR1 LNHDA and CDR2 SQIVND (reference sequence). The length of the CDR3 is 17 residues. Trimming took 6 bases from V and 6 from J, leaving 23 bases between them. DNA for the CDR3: TGTGCCAGTAGCCTTAACGGCGGGGGCAGGTCGCATGAAAAACTGTTTTTT. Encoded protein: CASSLNGGGRSHEKLFF. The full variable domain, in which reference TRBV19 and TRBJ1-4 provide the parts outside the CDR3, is DGGITQSPKYLFRKEGQNVTLSCEQNLNHDAMYWYRQDPGQGLRLIYYSQIVNDFQKGDIAEGYSVSREKKESFPLTVTSAQKNPTAFYLCASSLNGGGRSHEKLFFGSGTQLSVL.

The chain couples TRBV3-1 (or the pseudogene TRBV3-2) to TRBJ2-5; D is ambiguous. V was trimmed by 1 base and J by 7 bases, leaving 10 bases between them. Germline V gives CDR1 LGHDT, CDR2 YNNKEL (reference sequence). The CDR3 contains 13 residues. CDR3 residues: CASSQAASSTQYF. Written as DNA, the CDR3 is TGTGCCAGCAGCCAAGCCGCGTCTTCGACCCAGTACTTC.

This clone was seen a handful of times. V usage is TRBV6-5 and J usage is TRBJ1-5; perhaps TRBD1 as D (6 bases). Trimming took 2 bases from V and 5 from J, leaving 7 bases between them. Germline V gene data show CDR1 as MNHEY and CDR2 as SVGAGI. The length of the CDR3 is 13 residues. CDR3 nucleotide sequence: TGTGCCAGCAGTTACAACAGGGATCAGCCCCAGCATTTT. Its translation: CASSYNRDQPQHF.

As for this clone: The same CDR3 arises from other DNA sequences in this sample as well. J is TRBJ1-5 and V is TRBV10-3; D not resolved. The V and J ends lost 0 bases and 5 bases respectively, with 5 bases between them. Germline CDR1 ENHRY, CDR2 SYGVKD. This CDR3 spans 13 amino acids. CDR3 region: CAISESEDQPQHF. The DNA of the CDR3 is TGTGCCATCAGTGAGTCGGAGGATCAGCCCCAGCATTTT.

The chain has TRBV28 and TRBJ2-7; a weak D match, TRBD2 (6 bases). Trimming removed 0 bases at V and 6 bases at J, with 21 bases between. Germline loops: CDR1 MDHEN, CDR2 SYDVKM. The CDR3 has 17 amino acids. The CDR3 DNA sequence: TGTGCCAGCAGTTTATGCTGGGGGAGGATCGGTATCGGCGAGCAGTACGTC. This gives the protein CASSLCWGRIGIGEQYV.

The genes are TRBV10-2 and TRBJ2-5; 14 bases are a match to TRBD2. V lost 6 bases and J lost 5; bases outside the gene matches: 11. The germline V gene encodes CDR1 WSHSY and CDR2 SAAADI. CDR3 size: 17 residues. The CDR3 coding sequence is TGCGCCAGCAGGATGCCGGGACTAGCGGGGGAACGGGAGACCCAGTACTTC. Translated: CASRMPGLAGERETQYF.

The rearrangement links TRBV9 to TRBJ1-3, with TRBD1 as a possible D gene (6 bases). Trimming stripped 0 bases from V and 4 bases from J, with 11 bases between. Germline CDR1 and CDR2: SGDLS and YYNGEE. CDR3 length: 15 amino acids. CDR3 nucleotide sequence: TGTGCCAGCAGCGTAGAGAGGGGGTTAGGAAACACCATATATTTT. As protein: CASSVERGLGNTIYF.

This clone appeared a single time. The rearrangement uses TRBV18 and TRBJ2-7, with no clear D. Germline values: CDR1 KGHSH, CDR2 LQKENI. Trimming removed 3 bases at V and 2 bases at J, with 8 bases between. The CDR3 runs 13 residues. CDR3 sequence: CASSPTATYEQYV. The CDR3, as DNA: TGTGCCAGCTCACCGACCGCTACCTACGAGCAGTACGTC.

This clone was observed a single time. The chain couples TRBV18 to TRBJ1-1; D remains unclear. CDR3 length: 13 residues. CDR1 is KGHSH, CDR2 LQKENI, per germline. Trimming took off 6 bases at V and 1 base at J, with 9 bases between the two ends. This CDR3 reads CASSSGKNTEAFF. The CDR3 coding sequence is TGTGCCAGCTCTTCCGGGAAGAACACTGAAGCTTTCTTT.

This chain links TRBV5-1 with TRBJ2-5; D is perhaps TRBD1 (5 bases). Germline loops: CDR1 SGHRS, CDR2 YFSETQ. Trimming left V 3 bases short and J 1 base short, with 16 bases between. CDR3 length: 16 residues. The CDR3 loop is CASSSTPGIFQETQYF. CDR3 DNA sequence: TGCGCCAGCAGCTCTACCCCAGGGATTTTCCAAGAGACCCAGTACTTC.

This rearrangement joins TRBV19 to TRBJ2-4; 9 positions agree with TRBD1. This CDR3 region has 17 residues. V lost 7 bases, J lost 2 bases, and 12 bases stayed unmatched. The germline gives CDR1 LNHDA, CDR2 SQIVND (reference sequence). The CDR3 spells CASTQNPGQGTKNIQYF. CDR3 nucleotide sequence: TGTGCCAGTACCCAAAATCCGGGACAGGGTACCAAAAACATTCAGTACTTC. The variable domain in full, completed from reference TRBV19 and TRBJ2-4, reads DGGITQSPKYLFRKEGQNVTLSCEQNLNHDAMYWYRQDPGQGLRLIYYSQIVNDFQKGDIAEGYSVSREKKESFPLTVTSAQKNPTAFYLCASTQNPGQGTKNIQYFGAGTRLSVL.

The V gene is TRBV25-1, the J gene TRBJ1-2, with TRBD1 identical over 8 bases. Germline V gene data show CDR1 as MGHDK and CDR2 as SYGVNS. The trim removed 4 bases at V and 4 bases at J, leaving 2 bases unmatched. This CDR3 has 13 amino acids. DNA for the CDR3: TGTGCCAGCAGTGGGGGACAGGCCTATGGCTACACCTTC. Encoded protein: CASSGGQAYGYTF.

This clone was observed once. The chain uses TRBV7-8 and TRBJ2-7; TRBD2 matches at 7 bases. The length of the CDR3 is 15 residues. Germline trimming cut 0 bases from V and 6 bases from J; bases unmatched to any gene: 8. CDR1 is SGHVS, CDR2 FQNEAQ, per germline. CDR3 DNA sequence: TGTGCCAGCAGCTTAGCATCCCCAGGGAGGGCCGAGCAGTACGTC. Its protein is CASSLASPGRAEQYV.

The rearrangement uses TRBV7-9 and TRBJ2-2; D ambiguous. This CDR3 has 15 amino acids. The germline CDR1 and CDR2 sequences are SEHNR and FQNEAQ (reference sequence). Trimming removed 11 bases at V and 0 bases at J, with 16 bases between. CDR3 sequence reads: CARPPSHTNTGELFF. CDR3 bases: TGTGCCCGCCCCCCCTCACACACGAACACCGGGGAGCTGTTTTTT. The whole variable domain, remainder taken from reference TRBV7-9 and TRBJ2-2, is DTGVSQNPRHKITKRGQNVTFRCDPISEHNRLYWYRQTLGQGPEFLTYFQNEAQLEKSRLLSDRFSAERPKGSFSTLEIQRTEQGDSAMYLCARPPSHTNTGELFFGEGSRLTVL.

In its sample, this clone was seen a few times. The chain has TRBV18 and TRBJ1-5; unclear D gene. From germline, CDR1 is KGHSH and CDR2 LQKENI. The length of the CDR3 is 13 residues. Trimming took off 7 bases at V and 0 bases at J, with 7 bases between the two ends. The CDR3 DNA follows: TGTGCCAGCTTGGAACATAGCAATCAGCCCCAGCATTTT. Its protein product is CASLEHSNQPQHF. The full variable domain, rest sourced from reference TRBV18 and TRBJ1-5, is NAGVMQNPRHLVRRRGQEARLRCSPMKGHSHVYWYRQLPEEGLKFMVYLQKENIIDESGMPKERFSAEFPKEGPSILRIQQVVRGDSAAYFCASLEHSNQPQHFGDGTRLSIL.